The clone carrying this T cell receptor beta chain was recorded many times. The antigen is undetermined. The data were obtained in a study of early T cells in non-severe SARS-CoV-2 infection. Across the whole study: Sequenced bulk RNA came from whole blood that was unsorted, and chains were unpaired.

Study-wide results and caveats: VDJdb matching favored anti-spike CD8 responses, missing private and CD4 specificities.

Germline V lookup: CDR1 SGDLS, CDR2 YYNGEE. This CDR3 comprises 16 residues. V shed 4 bases and J 9 bases; nucleotides not matched to a gene: 11. Researchers attached unique molecular identifiers to individual cDNA molecules. MiXCR, applied by TCRdb to the 5' RACE reads, yields one record per CDR3 protein. In the table there are around 58,000 distinct CDR3 sequences, 12% of which are singletons. The specimen sequenced was whole blood. The gene calls are TRBV9 and TRBJ2-1, with 12 nucleotides matching TRBD2. The clonotype was recovered from an adult who was a healthcare worker with PCR-confirmed SARS-CoV-2 infection or an uninfected control (not recorded which). The CDR3 nucleotides are TGTGCCAGCAGCATTCGACTAGCGGGAGAAGCGGGTGAGCAGTTCTTC. The encoded protein is CASSIRLAGEAGEQFF. The entire variable domain, with the rest obtained from reference TRBV9 and TRBJ2-1, is as follows: DSGVTQTPKHLITATGQRVTLRCSPRSGDLSVYWYQQSLDQGLQFLIQYYNGEERAKGNILERFSAQQFPDLHSELNLSSLELGDSALYFCASSIRLAGEAGEQFFGPGTRLTVL.